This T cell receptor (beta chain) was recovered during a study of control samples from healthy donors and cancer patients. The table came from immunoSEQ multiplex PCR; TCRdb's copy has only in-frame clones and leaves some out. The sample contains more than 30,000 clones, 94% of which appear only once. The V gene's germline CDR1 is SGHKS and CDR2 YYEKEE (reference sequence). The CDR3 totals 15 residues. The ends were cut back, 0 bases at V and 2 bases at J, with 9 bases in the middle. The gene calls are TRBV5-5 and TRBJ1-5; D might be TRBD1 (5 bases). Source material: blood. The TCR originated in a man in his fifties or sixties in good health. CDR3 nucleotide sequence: TGTGCCAGCAGCTTGGATGGCAGGGGCAATCAGCCCCAGCATTTT. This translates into CASSLDGRGNQPQHF.